This T cell receptor (beta chain) was sequenced during a study of blood T cell repertoires in COVID-19. Produced via immunoSEQ multiplex PCR; TCRdb's table is partial and in-frame only. The repertoire includes tens of thousands of clones, around 83% of them detected once, and around 7.2% sits in the top ten. Sequencing used peripheral blood. The TCR originated in a man aged 70-80 years with active COVID-19.

CDR3 sequence: CASSQEDWAGGTQYF. In DNA form, the CDR3 reads TGTGCCAGCAGTCAGGAGGACTGGGCTGGTGGGACCCAGTACTTC. The rearrangement links TRBV6-5 to TRBJ2-5; D is possibly TRBD2 (5 bases). The ends were cut back, 5 bases at V and 7 bases at J, with 20 bases in the middle. The CDR3 length is 15 residues. Germline values: CDR1 MNHEY, CDR2 SVGAGI.